This record concerns one TCR beta chain sequence. Between the trimmed V and J ends, which lost 4 bases and 4 bases, there was a span of 14 bases. The CDR3 length is 15 residues. Germline V CDR1 and CDR2: SGHDN, FVKESK. The data originate from a study of T cells in Graves' hyperthyroidism and ophthalmopathy. Amplification of TCR beta CDR3 regions used RNA as the template. The HTBI primer set drove a first-round RT-PCR of the TCR CDR3. TCRdb used MiXCR to reprocess the multiplex PCR reads, holding one entry per CDR3 protein. Of about 210,000 distinct CDR3 sequences listed, approximately 17% are singletons.

This sequence was found in a man aged 45-60 years with Graves' hyperthyroidism. The sample consisted of blood. V gene TRBV14 combines with J gene TRBJ2-1; no firm D call. For the CDR3, the DNA is TGTGCCAGCAGCCCGATGGGGTTAGTGTACAATGAGCAGTTCTTC. It encodes CASSPMGLVYNEQFF. Looking up the rest from reference TRBV14 and TRBJ2-1 gives the full variable domain: EAGVTQFPSHSVIEKGQTVTLRCDPISGHDNLYWYRRVMGKEIKFLLHFVKESKQDESGMPNNRFLAERTGGTYSTLKVQPAELEDSGVYFCASSPMGLVYNEQFFGPGTRLTVL.